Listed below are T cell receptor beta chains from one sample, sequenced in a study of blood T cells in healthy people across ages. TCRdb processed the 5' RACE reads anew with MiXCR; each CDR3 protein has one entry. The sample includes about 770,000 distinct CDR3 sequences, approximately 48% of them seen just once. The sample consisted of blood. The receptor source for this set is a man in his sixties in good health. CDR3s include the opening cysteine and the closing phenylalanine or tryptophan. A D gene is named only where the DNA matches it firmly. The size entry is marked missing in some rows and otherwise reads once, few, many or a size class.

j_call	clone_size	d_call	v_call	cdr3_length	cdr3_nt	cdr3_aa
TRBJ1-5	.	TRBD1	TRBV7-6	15	TGTGCCAGCAGCTTAGAAGGGACAGGGAATCAGCCCCAGCATTTT	CASSLEGTGNQPQHF
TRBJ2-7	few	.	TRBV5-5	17	TGTGCCAGCAGCCCACTAATCCAGGGCCCAGCAAGGGACGAGCAGTACTTC	CASSPLIQGPARDEQYF
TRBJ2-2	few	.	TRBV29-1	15	TGCAGCGCGAGGGCAGGGGAAAAGGGCACCGGGGAGCTGTTTTTT	CSARAGEKGTGELFF
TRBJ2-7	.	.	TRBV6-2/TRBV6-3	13	TGTGCCAGCAGCCTCGTCGGGATTTACGAGCAGTACTTC	CASSLVGIYEQYF
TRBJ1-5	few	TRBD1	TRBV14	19	TGTGCCAGCAGCCAAGTCCGGACAGGGGTTGTGTATAGCAATCAGCCCCAGCATTTT	CASSQVRTGVVYSNQPQHF
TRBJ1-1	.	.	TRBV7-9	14	TGTGCCAGCAGCTTATCGGGCCGGGACACTGAAGCTTTCTTT	CASSLSGRDTEAFF
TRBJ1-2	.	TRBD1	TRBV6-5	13	TGTGCCATCAGGGACAGCATTATAGATGGCTACACCTTC	CAIRDSIIDGYTF
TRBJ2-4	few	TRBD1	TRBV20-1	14	TGCAGTGCCCAGCGGGACAGGGGGCGAGACATTCAGTACTTC	CSAQRDRGRDIQYF
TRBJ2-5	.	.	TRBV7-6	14	TGTGCCAGCAGCTTAGAACAGCTTGTAGAGACCCAGTACTTC	CASSLEQLVETQYF
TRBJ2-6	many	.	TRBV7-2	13	TGTGCCAGCAGAGTCGCTGGGGCCAACGTCCTGACTTTC	CASRVAGANVLTF
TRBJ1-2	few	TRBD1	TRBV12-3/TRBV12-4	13	TGTGCCAGCAGTTTAACCGGGACAGGGCCCTACACCTTC	CASSLTGTGPYTF
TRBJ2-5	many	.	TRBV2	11	TGTGCCAGCAGTGAAATGGAGACCCAGTACTTC	CASSEMETQYF
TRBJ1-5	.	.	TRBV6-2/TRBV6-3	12	TGTGCCAGCAGCTGGGACAATCAGCCCCAGCATTTT	CASSWDNQPQHF
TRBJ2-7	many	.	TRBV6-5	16	TGTGCCAGCAGTTCCCGACCGGGGGAGTGGTCCTACGAGCAGTACTTC	CASSSRPGEWSYEQYF
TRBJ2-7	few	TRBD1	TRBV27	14	TGTGCCAGCAGTAAGGACAGGGGGACGAACGAGCAGTACTTC	CASSKDRGTNEQYF
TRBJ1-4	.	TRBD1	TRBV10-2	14	TGCGCCAGCACCTCAGGGGGAAAAGGTGAAAAACTGTTTTTT	CASTSGGKGEKLFF
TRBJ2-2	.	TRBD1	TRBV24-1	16	TGTGCCACCAGTGAGACAGGGAGACGGAACACCGGGGAGCTGTTTTTT	CATSETGRRNTGELFF
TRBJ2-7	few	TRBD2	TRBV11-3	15	TGTGCCAGCACCCGACCCGGCGGGGGGACATACGAGCAGTACTTC	CASTRPGGGTYEQYF
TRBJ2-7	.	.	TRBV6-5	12	TGTGCCAGCAGTCCCGGACAGCCCGAGCAGTACTTC	CASSPGQPEQYF
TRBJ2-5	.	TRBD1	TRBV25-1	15	TGTGCCAGCAGTGATTACAGGGGACCGCAAGAGACCCAGTACTTC	CASSDYRGPQETQYF
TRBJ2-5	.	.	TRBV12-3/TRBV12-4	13	TGTGCCAGCAGTTTAGCGCTTCGGGGTGTGCAGTACTTC	CASSLALRGVQYF
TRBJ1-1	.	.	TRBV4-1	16	TGCGCCAGCAGCCAAGAAGTGGCGAGGGGGAACACTGAAGCTTTCTTT	CASSQEVARGNTEAFF
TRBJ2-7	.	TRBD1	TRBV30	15	TGTGCCTGGAGTGCTCGGGACAGGCGATCCTACGAGCAGTACTTC	CAWSARDRRSYEQYF
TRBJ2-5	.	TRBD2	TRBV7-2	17	TGTGCCAGCAACAAGGAGAAGCGGGGGGAGTGGGGAGAGACCCAGTACTTC	CASNKEKRGEWGETQYF
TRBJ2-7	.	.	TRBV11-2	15	TGTGCCAGCAGCTTTGGGGCAAAGGGGGCCTACGAGCAGTACTTC	CASSFGAKGAYEQYF
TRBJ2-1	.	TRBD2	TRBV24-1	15	TGTGCCACCAGTGATGGACTAGCGGGGGGGAATGAGCAGTTCTTC	CATSDGLAGGNEQFF
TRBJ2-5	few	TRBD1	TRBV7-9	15	TGTGCCAGCAGCCCTCGGACAGGGGCAAAAGAGACCCAGTACTTC	CASSPRTGAKETQYF
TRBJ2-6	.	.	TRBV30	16	TGTGCCTGGAGTGTAATCGTAAGCTCTGGGGCCAACGTCCTGACTTTC	CAWSVIVSSGANVLTF
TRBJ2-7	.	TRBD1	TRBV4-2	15	TGTGCCAGCAGCCAAGTCGGGACAGGGTTCTACGAGCAGTACTTC	CASSQVGTGFYEQYF
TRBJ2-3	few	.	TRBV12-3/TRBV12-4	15	TGTGCCAGCAGTCCGACCCGGAGGGGCACAGATACGCAGTATTTT	CASSPTRRGTDTQYF
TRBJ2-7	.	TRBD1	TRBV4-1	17	TGCGCCAGCAGCTCCAGGCCCGGGACAGTGCAGACCTACGAGCAGTACTTC	CASSSRPGTVQTYEQYF
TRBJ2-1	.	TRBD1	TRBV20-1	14	TGCAGTTTCAGACAGGGGGTACTTTCGAATGAGCAGTTCTTC	CSFRQGVLSNEQFF
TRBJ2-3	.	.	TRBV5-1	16	TGCGCCAGCAGCCTGGGGGGAGCAGGTAGCACAGATACGCAGTATTTT	CASSLGGAGSTDTQYF
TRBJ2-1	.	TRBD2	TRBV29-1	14	TGCAGGATAGCGGGGGCCCAGACCCTCAATGAGCAGTTCTTC	CRIAGAQTLNEQFF
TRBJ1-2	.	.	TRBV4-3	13	TGCGCCAGCAGCCATAATGAGGGAACCGGCTACACCTTC	CASSHNEGTGYTF
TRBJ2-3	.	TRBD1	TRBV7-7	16	TGTGCTAGCAGCTTAGGGACAGGATCTAGCACAGATACGCGGTATTTT	CASSLGTGSSTDTRYF
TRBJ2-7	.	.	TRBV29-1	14	TGCAGCGTTGAAGAGTCCGGGAACTTCGACGAGCAGTACTTC	CSVEESGNFDEQYF
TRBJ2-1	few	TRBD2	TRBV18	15	TGTGCCAGCTCACCTGAGCGGGGGTCTTTCAATGAGCAGTTCTTC	CASSPERGSFNEQFF
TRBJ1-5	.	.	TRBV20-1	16	TGCAGTGCTAGAGGTGGAGGGATGAATAGCAATCAGCCCCAGCATTTT	CSARGGGMNSNQPQHF
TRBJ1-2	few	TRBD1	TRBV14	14	TGTGCCAGCAGCCAAGAACACAGGGGCTATGGCTACACCTTC	CASSQEHRGYGYTF
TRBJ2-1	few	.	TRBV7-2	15	TGTGCCAGCAGCTTAGGAGGGAACGCCTACAATGAGCAGTTCTTC	CASSLGGNAYNEQFF
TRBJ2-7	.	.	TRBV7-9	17	TGTGCCAGCAGCCCCCCCCGAGGTACACCTGAGTTTTACGAGCAGTACTTC	CASSPPRGTPEFYEQYF
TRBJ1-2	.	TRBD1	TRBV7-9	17	TGTGCCAGCAGCCCAGACACAGGGGGTGGAGACGACTATGGCTACACCTTC	CASSPDTGGGDDYGYTF
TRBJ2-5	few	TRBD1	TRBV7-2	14	TGTGCCAGCAGAAGACAGGGGAACCAAGAGACCCAGTACTTC	CASRRQGNQETQYF